The 30 T cell receptor beta chains listed next were all sequenced from one sample in a study of blood T cell repertoires in COVID-19. Data came from immunoSEQ multiplex PCR; TCRdb stores just in-frame clones and leaves some out. The sample lists about 130,000 clones; roughly 71% were seen once. The sequenced sample consisted of peripheral blood. The receptors derive from an elderly man with acute or convalescent COVID-19.

This clone showed up just a few times. The genes are TRBV5-4 and TRBJ2-5; 11 bases agree with TRBD1. The CDR3 is 15 residues long. The J segment lost 9 bases and the V segment lost 4 bases, leaving 11 bases of the junction unmatched. Germline CDR1 and CDR2: SGHNT and YYREEE (reference sequence). The DNA of the CDR3 is TGTGCCAGCAGCCCCGGGACAGGGGGACTTACGGCCCAGTACTTC. It translates to CASSPGTGGLTAQYF.

The V call is TRBV18, the J call TRBJ2-3; 8 bases map to TRBD2. V gave up 4 bases and J gave up 4 bases; unmatched junction bases: 1. The CDR3 extends over 13 amino acids. In germline, CDR1 is KGHSH, CDR2 LQKENI. CDR3 coding DNA: TGTGCCAGCTCACGAGCGGGGGCAGATACGCAGTATTTT. It specifies CASSRAGADTQYF.

This clone was seen only once. The rearrangement joins TRBV20-1 to TRBJ1-1; TRBD1 might be the D (5 bases). V was pared by 3 bases and J by 6 bases, with 17 bases between. CDR1 is DFQATT, CDR2 SNEGSKA, per germline (reference sequence). The CDR3 has 14 amino acids. CDR3 sequence: CSASLPGLNAEAFF. The CDR3 region has the DNA TGCAGTGCTAGTCTTCCAGGGTTAAACGCTGAAGCTTTCTTT.

V is TRBV6-2 or TRBV6-3 and J is TRBJ1-6; tentatively, D is TRBD1 (6 bases). Trimming took 6 bases from V and 7 from J, leaving 13 bases between them. CDR3 length: 14 residues. Per the germline V gene, CDR1 is MNHEY and CDR2 is SVGEGT. The CDR3 DNA follows: TGTGCCAGCAGCCCGGACAGTTCGAATTCACCCCTCCACTTT. It translates to CASSPDSSNSPLHF.

J is TRBJ2-2 and V is TRBV6-5; 9 bases align to TRBD1. V was clipped by 6 bases and J by 7 bases; unmatched bases: 6. Germline V CDR1 and CDR2: MNHEY, SVGAGI. The CDR3 consists of 14 residues. The CDR3 coding sequence is TGTGCCAGCAGAAGGACAGGGGTGTACGGGGAGCTGTTTTTT. It translates to CASRRTGVYGELFF.

The rearrangement uses TRBV25-1 and TRBJ2-3, with 9 bases fitting TRBD1. The CDR3 runs 11 residues. Trimming removed 5 bases from V and 14 bases from J; junction bases left unmatched: 5. CDR1 MGHDK and CDR2 SYGVNS come from the germline V gene. The CDR3 spells CASSLRDRVYF. CDR3 sequence (DNA): TGTGCCAGCAGTTTACGGGACAGGGTGTATTTT.

The chain uses TRBV28 and TRBJ1-5, with a possible D match to TRBD1 (6 bases). The CDR3 runs to 15 residues. V was trimmed by 4 bases and J by 4 bases, leaving 14 bases between them. The germline CDR1 and CDR2 sequences are MDHEN and SYDVKM. Here the CDR3 DNA reads TGTGCCAGCAGTTCTGGGGGACACCTGAATCAGCCCCAGCATTTT. Protein product: CASSSGGHLNQPQHF.

This clone occurred once. The rearrangement links TRBV4-1 to TRBJ2-7; weak D call: TRBD1 (6 bases). The CDR3 consists of 14 residues. Trimming cost V 1 base and J 4 bases, with 11 bases left between them. Germline V gene lookup returns CDR1 MGHRA and CDR2 YSYEKL. The CDR3 reads CASSQVSQGYEQYF. The CDR3 DNA is TGCGCCAGCAGCCAAGTCTCACAGGGTTACGAGCAGTACTTC.

CDR3 protein: CASRMDGDSNQPQHF. The DNA of the CDR3 is TGCGCCAGCAGAATGGACGGGGATAGCAATCAGCCCCAGCATTTT. The chain is built from TRBV5-1 and TRBJ1-5; D uncertain. Germline V CDR1 and CDR2: SGHRS, YFSETQ. Deletions cut 5 bases from V and 0 bases from J, with 12 bases between. The length of the CDR3 is 15 residues.

The V and J genes are TRBV7-2 and TRBJ2-1; no firm D call. V lost 5 bases, J lost 9 bases, and 14 bases lay in between. This CDR3 is 13 amino acids long. The germline CDR1 and CDR2 sequences are SGHTA and FQGNSA. CDR3 nucleotides: TGTGCCAGCAGCAATCCCTCTAGTGTTGAGCAGTTCTTC. Its translation: CASSNPSSVEQFF.

The chain employs TRBV6-4 and TRBJ2-5, with D perhaps matching TRBD2 (7 bases). Germline V gives CDR1 MRHNA, CDR2 SNTAGT. CDR3 length: 13 amino acids. Trimming removed 4 bases at V and 5 bases at J, with 11 bases between. The DNA of the CDR3 is TGTGCCAGCAGTGTTGAGGGGGGGGAGACCCAGTACTTC. It translates to CASSVEGGETQYF.

The rearrangement joins TRBV9 to TRBJ1-5; perhaps TRBD1 as D (5 bases). Trimming took 4 bases from V and 0 from J, leaving 17 bases between them. The germline V gene encodes CDR1 SGDLS and CDR2 YYNGEE. CDR3 length: 17 residues. This CDR3 reads CASSPRVTEHSNQPQHF. The CDR3 DNA follows: TGTGCCAGCAGCCCACGGGTGACAGAACATAGCAATCAGCCCCAGCATTTT.

CDR3 region: CASRQSLAAETQYF. DNA of the CDR3: TGTGCCAGTCGCCAGAGTCTAGCGGCGGAGACCCAGTACTTC. The genes are TRBV2 and TRBJ2-5; 7 nucleotides align to TRBD2. V lost 9 bases and J lost 5; bases outside the gene matches: 12. The CDR3 is 14 residues long. Germline V gene data show CDR1 as SNHLY and CDR2 as FYNNEI. Full variable domain (rest looked up from reference TRBV2 and TRBJ2-5): EPEVTQTPSHQVTQMGQEVILRCVPISNHLYFYWYRQILGQKVEFLVSFYNNEISEKSEIFDDQFSVERPDGSNFTLKIRSTKLEDSAMYFCASRQSLAAETQYFGPGTRLLVL.

This clone was recorded only once. The rearrangement links TRBV2 to TRBJ1-1; maybe TRBD1 (5 bases). Germline V gives CDR1 SNHLY, CDR2 FYNNEI. V was shortened by 6 bases and J by 1 base, with 9 bases between the two germline ends. This CDR3 has 13 residues. In DNA form, the CDR3 reads TGTGCCAGCAGCATCACAGGGAACACTGAAGCTTTCTTT. Translation: CASSITGNTEAFF. The full variable domain, in which reference TRBV2 and TRBJ1-1 provide the parts outside the CDR3, is EPEVTQTPSHQVTQMGQEVILRCVPISNHLYFYWYRQILGQKVEFLVSFYNNEISEKSEIFDDQFSVERPDGSNFTLKIRSTKLEDSAMYFCASSITGNTEAFFGQGTRLTVV.

This clone has more than one count but fewer than ten. J is TRBJ1-2 and V is TRBV10-3; D may be TRBD1 (5 bases). CDR3 length: 12 residues. The V gene lost 6 bases and the J gene lost 5 bases, with 10 bases spanning the gap. Per germline, CDR1 ENHRY and CDR2 SYGVKD. The CDR3 region has the DNA TGTGCCATCAGCCTTGACAGATATGGCTACACCTTC. It translates to CAISLDRYGYTF.

This chain's CDR3 is CASSVDGGNQPQHF. Written as DNA, the CDR3 is TGTGCCAGCAGCGTAGACGGGGGCAATCAGCCCCAGCATTTT. The chain is built from TRBV9 and TRBJ1-5; D unclear. V lost 0 bases and J 2 bases, leaving 6 bases between the germline ends. The CDR3 contains 14 residues. In germline, CDR1 is SGDLS, CDR2 YYNGEE.

This rearrangement joins TRBV19 to TRBJ1-5; 8 bases align to TRBD1. Germline V gives CDR1 LNHDA, CDR2 SQIVND (reference sequence). Trimming took 0 bases from V and 2 from J; bases not matched to a gene: 12. The CDR3 runs to 19 residues. The CDR3 reads CASSIDPGQGLLGNQPQHF. The CDR3 bases are TGTGCCAGTAGTATAGACCCCGGACAGGGTTTGTTGGGCAATCAGCCCCAGCATTTT. Drawing the rest from reference TRBV19 and TRBJ1-5, the complete variable domain is DGGITQSPKYLFRKEGQNVTLSCEQNLNHDAMYWYRQDPGQGLRLIYYSQIVNDFQKGDIAEGYSVSREKKESFPLTVTSAQKNPTAFYLCASSIDPGQGLLGNQPQHFGDGTRLSIL.

V gene TRBV2 combines with J gene TRBJ1-4; maybe TRBD1 (5 bases). This CDR3 contains 18 residues. V shed 5 bases and J shed 0 bases, with 19 bases lying between them. Germline assignment: CDR1 SNHLY and CDR2 FYNNEI. DNA for the CDR3: TGTGCCAGCAGTCTCTCTGGGGGGTTCTTATCAACTAATGAAAAACTGTTTTTT. Translating gives CASSLSGGFLSTNEKLFF.

The gene calls are TRBV9 and TRBJ2-2, with 12 bases matching TRBD1. CDR1 is SGDLS and CDR2 is YYNGEE in the germline V gene. CDR3 length: 20 amino acids. The junction had 19 bases not matched to a gene; V was cut back by 6 bases and J by 4 bases. The CDR3 nucleotides read TGTGCCAGCACCAAAGAACCGGGACAGGGGGCGGGCGGTAGCACCGGGGAGCTGTTTTTT. Translation: CASTKEPGQGAGGSTGELFF. Combining the CDR3 with reference TRBV9 and TRBJ2-2 gives the whole variable domain DSGVTQTPKHLITATGQRVTLRCSPRSGDLSVYWYQQSLDQGLQFLIQYYNGEERAKGNILERFSAQQFPDLHSELNLSSLELGDSALYFCASTKEPGQGAGGSTGELFFGEGSRLTVL.

The chain combines TRBV6-6 with TRBJ1-1; no definite D call. Germline lookup yields CDR1 MNHNY and CDR2 SVGAGI (reference sequence). V lost 8 bases to trimming and J lost 1 base, with 11 bases between them. This CDR3 is built from 13 residues. The CDR3 DNA reads as TGTGCCAGCGCCACCCAGAAGAACACTGAAGCTTTCTTT. It encodes CASATQKNTEAFF.

The chain recombines TRBV5-5 with TRBJ2-1; TRBD2 matches 7 bases. This CDR3 spans 14 amino acids. Germline lookup yields CDR1 SGHKS and CDR2 YYEKEE (reference sequence). V trimming: 1 base; J trimming: 10 bases; junction bases outside the gene matches: 8. CDR3 DNA: TGTGCCAGCAGCTTGAGGCTAGCGGCGGTGGAGCAGTTCTTC. Translating it yields CASSLRLAAVEQFF.

The rearrangement uses TRBV7-2 and TRBJ1-1, with no clear D. The CDR3 is 12 residues long. Germline-derived CDR1 and CDR2 are SGHTA and FQGNSA. V was clipped by 1 base and J by 4 bases, with 4 bases between them. Written as DNA, the CDR3 is TGTGCCAGCAGCTTAGTTCTCACTGAAGCTTTCTTT. It yields the protein CASSLVLTEAFF.

As regards this clone: The sample carries other DNA sequences with the same CDR3. The rearrangement links TRBV7-6 to TRBJ2-7, with TRBD1 as a possible D gene (7 bases). The CDR3 is made up of 15 amino acids. CDR1 is SGHVS and CDR2 is FNYEAQ in the germline V gene. The ends were cut back, 5 bases at V and 0 bases at J, with 14 bases in the middle. The CDR3 loop reads CASSRQGGISYEQYF. The CDR3 DNA reads TGTGCCAGCAGCCGTCAGGGGGGAATCTCCTACGAGCAGTACTTC.

This clone was picked up many times. This chain connects TRBV5-5 to TRBJ1-2; perhaps TRBD1 as D (6 bases). V shed 0 bases and J shed 4 bases, with 10 bases lying between them. Germline V CDR1 and CDR2: SGHKS, YYEKEE (reference sequence). The length of the CDR3 is 14 residues. The CDR3 coding sequence is TGTGCCAGCAGCTTGGAACAGGGCCCCTATGGCTACACCTTC. Translating it yields CASSLEQGPYGYTF. The full variable domain, in which reference TRBV5-5 and TRBJ1-2 provide the parts outside the CDR3, is DAGVTQSPTHLIKTRGQQVTLRCSPISGHKSVSWYQQVLGQGPQFIFQYYEKEERGRGNFPDRFSARQFPNYSSELNVNALLLGDSALYLCASSLEQGPYGYTFGSGTRLTVV.

In this sample, this clone turned up a few times. CDR3 protein: CASSSPSGGARETQYF. The CDR3 DNA is TGTGCCAGCAGTTCCCCAAGCGGGGGGGCCAGAGAGACCCAGTACTTC. The chain is built from TRBV28 and TRBJ2-5; 10 nucleotides agree with TRBD2. CDR1 MDHEN and CDR2 SYDVKM come from the germline V gene. CDR3 length: 16 amino acids. J was trimmed by 4 bases and V by 4 bases; bases with no gene match: 9.

J is TRBJ1-1 and V is TRBV7-2, with 7 nucleotides matching TRBD1. Germline V gene data show CDR1 as SGHTA and CDR2 as FQGNSA. The CDR3 runs 14 residues. V shed 4 bases, J shed 3 bases, and the junction held 5 bases outside the gene matches. The CDR3 region is CASSYLQGYTEAFF. CDR3 sequence (DNA): TGTGCCAGCAGCTACTTACAGGGGTACACTGAAGCTTTCTTT.

V is TRBV7-9 and J is TRBJ1-4; weak D call: TRBD1 (6 bases). Per the germline V gene, CDR1 is SEHNR and CDR2 is FQNEAQ (reference sequence). Trimming removed 5 bases from V and 7 bases from J, with 20 bases in between. The length of the CDR3 is 16 residues. Here the CDR3 reads CASSPYPQGRGEKLFF. In DNA, the CDR3 is TGTGCCAGCAGCCCGTACCCACAGGGCCGGGGTGAAAAACTGTTTTTT. The variable domain in full, completed from reference TRBV7-9 and TRBJ1-4, reads DTGVSQNPRHKITKRGQNVTFRCDPISEHNRLYWYRQTLGQGPEFLTYFQNEAQLEKSRLLSDRFSAERPKGSFSTLEIQRTEQGDSAMYLCASSPYPQGRGEKLFFGSGTQLSVL.

The chain recombines TRBV5-1 with TRBJ2-6; 7 positions match TRBD1. This CDR3 is 16 amino acids long. Trimming at V came to 0 bases and at J to 3 bases, leaving 3 bases not matched to a gene. Germline lookup yields CDR1 SGHRS and CDR2 YFSETQ. CDR3 region: CASSLDRGFGANVLTF. The CDR3 DNA sequence: TGCGCCAGCAGCTTGGACAGGGGATTTGGGGCCAACGTCCTGACTTTC. Supplemented by reference TRBV5-1 and TRBJ2-6, the full variable domain reads KAGVTQTPRYLIKTRGQQVTLSCSPISGHRSVSWYQQTPGQGLQFLFEYFSETQRNKGNFPGRFSGRQFSNSRSEMNVSTLELGDSALYLCASSLDRGFGANVLTFGAGSRLTVL.

V usage is TRBV18 and J usage is TRBJ1-6; TRBD1 matches at 11 bases. After removal of 3 bases from V and 7 bases from J, the junction contained 5 bases not matched to a gene. The CDR3 is 16 residues long. Germline assignment: CDR1 KGHSH and CDR2 LQKENI. As DNA, the CDR3 is TGTGCCAGCTCACCCGGACAGGGGGCTAGGAATTCACCCCTCCACTTT. As protein: CASSPGQGARNSPLHF.

The J gene is TRBJ2-2, the V gene TRBV21-1; the table gives TRBD2 as D, unverified against the DNA. TRBV21-1 is a listed pseudogene. This CDR3 has 18 amino acids. The CDR3 nucleotides read TGTGCCAGCAGCAAGGATCCTAGCGGGCATGGGAGGGCCGGGGAGCTGTTTTTT. The encoded protein is CASSKDPSGHGRAGELFF.